The next 32 T cell receptor beta chains were all read from a single sample in a study of T cell changes during pregnancy in multiple sclerosis. The method was immunoSEQ multiplex PCR; TCRdb's version includes in-frame clones alone and lacks a portion of them. The data hold 75,000 to 95,000 clones, with around 92% observed a single time. The sequencing used peripheral blood, collected after pregnancy. These receptors came from a female donor with multiple sclerosis, enrolled in a pregnancy study.

This sequence joins TRBV19 and TRBJ2-1; D ambiguous. This CDR3 contains 14 residues. Germline V gene data show CDR1 as LNHDA and CDR2 as SQIVND (reference sequence). V lost 3 bases to trimming and J lost 9 bases, with 15 bases between them. CDR3 region: CASSMSLAVGEQFF. CDR3 in DNA: TGTGCCAGTAGTATGAGTTTAGCAGTAGGTGAGCAGTTCTTC.

The genes are TRBV30 and TRBJ2-2; 8 bases line up with TRBD1. V dropped 4 bases and J dropped 4; count of bases not matched to a gene: 8. This CDR3 comprises 15 residues. The germline V gene has CDR1 GTSNPN and CDR2 SVGIG (reference sequence). The CDR3 loop is CAWTRTGWATGELFF. The CDR3 nucleotides are TGTGCCTGGACCCGGACAGGGTGGGCCACCGGGGAGCTGTTTTTT.

V is TRBV6-1 and J is TRBJ2-3, with D perhaps matching TRBD2 (6 bases). The CDR3 is 15 residues long. The V and J ends lost 3 bases and 6 bases respectively, with 16 bases between them. Looked up from germline, CDR1 is MNHNS and CDR2 is SASEGT. The CDR3 coding sequence is TGTGCCAGCAGTGACCAGAGTAGCGGATCCGATACGCAGTATTTT. It codes for CASSDQSSGSDTQYF.

The chain links TRBV4-2 to TRBJ2-1; TRBD2 matches at 7 bases. The CDR3 covers 14 residues. The trim removed 1 base at V and 9 bases at J, leaving 6 bases unmatched. Germline values: CDR1 LGHNA, CDR2 YNFKEQ. The CDR3 is CASSQAGGRGEQFF. In DNA form, the CDR3 reads TGTGCCAGCAGCCAAGCCGGAGGGAGGGGTGAGCAGTTCTTC.

The rearrangement links TRBV9 to TRBJ2-7, with TRBD1 identical over 8 bases. J lost 4 bases, V lost 4 bases, and 7 bases had no gene match. This CDR3 contains 14 residues. CDR1 and CDR2 (germline): SGDLS, YYNGEE. The CDR3 sequence is CASSLATGAYEQYF. CDR3 DNA sequence: TGTGCCAGCAGCTTAGCGACAGGGGCGTACGAGCAGTACTTC.

The chain couples TRBV30 to TRBJ2-7, with D tentatively TRBD2 (5 bases). Germline V gives CDR1 GTSNPN, CDR2 SVGIG (reference sequence). Trimming left V 4 bases short and J 0 bases short, with 13 bases between. This CDR3 comprises 14 residues. The CDR3 sequence is CAWTKGGSSYEQYF. The CDR3 DNA is TGTGCCTGGACAAAGGGTGGGAGCTCCTACGAGCAGTACTTC.

In its sample, this clone was seen once. The chain is built from TRBV4-1 and TRBJ2-3; D possibly corresponds to TRBD1 (5 bases). With 1 base removed from V and 2 bases from J, the gap between germline ends came to 10 bases. The V gene's germline CDR1 is MGHRA and CDR2 YSYEKL. The CDR3 consists of 15 residues. CDR3 sequence: CASSQGTFFTDTQYF. CDR3 nucleotide sequence: TGCGCCAGCAGCCAAGGGACATTTTTCACAGATACGCAGTATTTT.

The chain employs TRBV10-1 and TRBJ1-1; D is undetermined. The germline gives CDR1 WNHNN, CDR2 SYGVQD (reference sequence). V lost 0 bases and J 0 bases, leaving 8 bases between the germline ends. The length of the CDR3 is 15 residues. The CDR3 bases are TGCGCCAGCAGTGAGTCGGAGGAATTGAACACTGAAGCTTTCTTT. Translated: CASSESEELNTEAFF.

The V call is TRBV15, the J call TRBJ1-5; 8 nucleotides agree with TRBD1. Germline V lookup: CDR1 LNHNV, CDR2 YYDKDF (reference sequence). V dropped 5 bases and J dropped 5; count of bases not matched to a gene: 2. CDR3 size: 13 residues. In nucleotides, the CDR3 is TGTGCCACCAGCGGACAGGGCCATCAGCCCCAGCATTTT. Protein sequence: CATSGQGHQPQHF.

The rearrangement joins TRBV14 to TRBJ2-5; 11 bases are shared with TRBD2. Losses at the gene ends were 0 bases for V and 5 bases for J; bases not matched to a gene: 5. Germline CDR1 reads SGHDN; CDR2 reads FVKESK. This CDR3 has 16 amino acids. CDR3 region: CASSQDRSSGRETQYF. CDR3 DNA sequence: TGTGCCAGCAGCCAAGATCGGTCTAGCGGGAGGGAGACCCAGTACTTC.

V and J are TRBV30 and TRBJ2-7; 7 nucleotides agree with TRBD2. Germline V gives CDR1 GTSNPN, CDR2 SVGIG (reference sequence). This CDR3 comprises 14 residues. Losses at the gene ends were 0 bases for V and 2 bases for J; bases not matched to a gene: 4. The CDR3 reads CAWSVSSGPYEQYF. CDR3 DNA: TGTGCCTGGAGTGTATCTAGCGGACCCTACGAGCAGTACTTC.

The V call is TRBV5-1, the J call TRBJ1-4, with TRBD1 as a possible D gene (6 bases). This CDR3 spans 17 amino acids. Trimming removed 0 bases at V and 0 bases at J, with 12 bases between. Germline CDR1 and CDR2: SGHRS and YFSETQ. The DNA for the CDR3 is TGCGCCAGCAGCTTGGGGCCGACAGGCTCAACTAATGAAAAACTGTTTTTT. Protein sequence: CASSLGPTGSTNEKLFF.

The chain has TRBV12-5 and TRBJ2-3; perhaps TRBD2 as D (6 bases). Trimming took off 3 bases at V and 1 base at J, with 17 bases between the two ends. CDR3 length: 17 residues. Germline CDR1 reads LGHNT; CDR2 reads FRNRAP. The chain's CDR3 is CASGFRPLALGTDTQYF. CDR3 in DNA: TGTGCTAGTGGTTTCCGCCCCCTAGCGCTCGGCACAGATACGCAGTATTTT.

The CDR3: CASSEAVGSQETQYF. DNA for the CDR3: TGTGCCAGCAGTGAAGCCGTAGGGAGCCAAGAGACCCAGTACTTC. J is TRBJ2-5 and V is TRBV6-1; a possible D gene is TRBD2 (5 bases). Trimming cost V 0 bases and J 1 base, with 9 bases left between them. The CDR3 runs 15 residues. The germline gives CDR1 MNHNS, CDR2 SASEGT.

The chain is built from TRBV5-6 and TRBJ2-7; 9 bases agree with TRBD1. Germline values: CDR1 SGHDT, CDR2 YYEEEE. The CDR3 is 14 amino acids. The V gene end was trimmed by 2 bases and the J gene end by 4 bases; junction bases not matched to a gene: 4. CDR3 DNA sequence: TGTGCCAGCAGCTTTGGGACAGGGTGGTACGAGCAGTACTTC. Translated, it gives CASSFGTGWYEQYF.

The chain employs TRBV6-1 and TRBJ2-5; D possibly corresponds to TRBD2 (6 bases). Deletions cut 4 bases from V and 2 bases from J, with 8 bases between. This CDR3 is built from 13 residues. The germline CDR1 and CDR2 sequences are MNHNS and SASEGT. The CDR3 protein is CASSGGGQETQYF. DNA of the CDR3: TGTGCCAGCAGTGGTGGGGGGCAAGAGACCCAGTACTTC.

V and J are TRBV5-6 and TRBJ1-4; D might be TRBD1 (6 bases). Germline V gene data show CDR1 as SGHDT and CDR2 as YYEEEE. V was pared by 4 bases and J by 4 bases, with 8 bases between. This CDR3 has 13 amino acids. The CDR3 sequence: CASSLQGNEKLFF. The CDR3 coding sequence is TGTGCCAGCAGCCTACAGGGTAATGAAAAACTGTTTTTT.

The gene calls are TRBV10-2 and TRBJ1-6; D is perhaps TRBD1 (5 bases). Trimming took off 6 bases at V and 0 bases at J, with 15 bases between the two ends. The CDR3 has 17 residues. The germline CDR1 and CDR2 sequences are WSHSY and SAAADI. The CDR3 sequence: CASRDRGYSSYNSPLHF. CDR3 nucleotides: TGCGCCAGCAGGGATAGGGGCTACAGCTCCTATAATTCACCCCTCCACTTT.

The chain employs TRBV7-2 and TRBJ1-3, with a tentative D call TRBD1 (6 bases). Trimming took 0 bases from V and 4 from J, leaving 10 bases between them. This CDR3 contains 15 residues. The germline CDR1 and CDR2 sequences are SGHTA and FQGNSA. The CDR3 sequence is CASSLAGGFGNTIYF. The CDR3 DNA reads TGTGCCAGCAGCTTAGCTGGGGGCTTCGGAAACACCATATATTTT.

The gene calls are TRBV5-1 and TRBJ2-5, with TRBD2 identical over 11 bases. The CDR3 sequence is 15 residues long. J lost 4 bases, V lost 0 bases, and 2 bases had no gene match. Germline lookup yields CDR1 SGHRS and CDR2 YFSETQ. CDR3 region: CASSLEGLAGETQYF. As DNA, the CDR3 is TGCGCCAGCAGCTTGGAAGGACTAGCGGGAGAGACCCAGTACTTC. Looking up the rest from reference TRBV5-1 and TRBJ2-5 gives the full variable domain: KAGVTQTPRYLIKTRGQQVTLSCSPISGHRSVSWYQQTPGQGLQFLFEYFSETQRNKGNFPGRFSGRQFSNSRSEMNVSTLELGDSALYLCASSLEGLAGETQYFGPGTRLLVL.

The V call is TRBV18, the J call TRBJ1-4; D remains ambiguous. V was pared by 0 bases and J by 7 bases, with 15 bases between. The germline V gene encodes CDR1 KGHSH and CDR2 LQKENI. This CDR3 contains 16 residues. CDR3 protein: CASSPPPGSLGEKLFF. Written as DNA, the CDR3 is TGTGCCAGCTCACCACCCCCAGGATCACTGGGTGAAAAACTGTTTTTT.

The chain recombines TRBV18 with TRBJ1-2; no clear D. Germline lookup yields CDR1 KGHSH and CDR2 LQKENI. Trimming took 3 bases from V and 3 from J, leaving 11 bases between them. The CDR3 runs 14 residues. This CDR3 is CASSPGILDYGYTF. The DNA of the CDR3 is TGTGCCAGCTCACCCGGAATCCTAGACTATGGCTACACCTTC. The full variable domain, rest sourced from reference TRBV18 and TRBJ1-2, is NAGVMQNPRHLVRRRGQEARLRCSPMKGHSHVYWYRQLPEEGLKFMVYLQKENIIDESGMPKERFSAEFPKEGPSILRIQQVVRGDSAAYFCASSPGILDYGYTFGSGTRLTVV.

The gene calls are TRBV30 and TRBJ2-2; possibly TRBD1 for D (6 bases). From germline, CDR1 is GTSNPN and CDR2 SVGIG (reference sequence). The CDR3 loop spans 16 amino acids. V lost 3 bases and J 2 bases, leaving 16 bases between the germline ends. Written as DNA, the CDR3 is TGTGCCTGGAGGGGTGGTACAGGGAAAAACACCGGGGAGCTGTTTTTT. This sequence encodes CAWRGGTGKNTGELFF.

The J gene is TRBJ1-2, the V gene TRBV29-1, with TRBD1 identical over 8 bases. V lost 8 bases, J lost 3 bases, and 8 bases stayed unmatched. Germline V gene sequence: CDR1 SQVTM, CDR2 ANQGSEA. The CDR3 has 13 amino acids. Here the CDR3 reads CSTGTGPDYGYTF. The CDR3 nucleotides are TGCAGCACAGGGACAGGTCCGGACTATGGCTACACCTTC.

This clone occurred once. The chain links TRBV11-2 to TRBJ2-6; a possible D gene is TRBD2 (5 bases). CDR1 is SGHAT, CDR2 FQNNGV, per germline. The CDR3 is 15 amino acids. Trimming took 3 bases from V and 3 from J, leaving 9 bases between them. CDR3 protein: CASSFLGDGANVLTF. The CDR3 DNA reads TGTGCCAGCAGCTTTCTGGGAGATGGGGCCAACGTCCTGACTTTC.

This chain links TRBV2 with TRBJ1-5, with TRBD1 identical over 7 bases. The CDR3 covers 15 residues. Germline V gene data show CDR1 as SNHLY and CDR2 as FYNNEI. The junction had 5 bases not matched to a gene; V was cut back by 6 bases and J by 0 bases. The CDR3 reads CASRSTGFSNQPQHF. CDR3 DNA sequence: TGTGCCAGCAGGTCGACAGGGTTTAGCAATCAGCCCCAGCATTTT. Full variable domain (missing parts from reference TRBV2 and TRBJ1-5): EPEVTQTPSHQVTQMGQEVILRCVPISNHLYFYWYRQILGQKVEFLVSFYNNEISEKSEIFDDQFSVERPDGSNFTLKIRSTKLEDSAMYFCASRSTGFSNQPQHFGDGTRLSIL.

This chain connects TRBV18 to TRBJ1-2; 8 nucleotides align to TRBD1. This CDR3 region has 13 residues. With V trimmed by 4 bases and J by 5 bases, 3 bases remained unmatched. In germline, CDR1 is KGHSH, CDR2 LQKENI. CDR3 bases: TGTGCCAGCTCACGCGGACAGGGTTATGGCTACACCTTC. It specifies CASSRGQGYGYTF. Supplemented by reference TRBV18 and TRBJ1-2, the full variable domain reads NAGVMQNPRHLVRRRGQEARLRCSPMKGHSHVYWYRQLPEEGLKFMVYLQKENIIDESGMPKERFSAEFPKEGPSILRIQQVVRGDSAAYFCASSRGQGYGYTFGSGTRLTVV.

This rearrangement joins TRBV10-3 to TRBJ1-2; a possible D gene is TRBD1 (6 bases). Trimming cost V 10 bases and J 2 bases, with 14 bases left between them. Germline-derived CDR1 and CDR2 are ENHRY and SYGVKD. This CDR3 is 13 amino acids long. CDR3 in amino acids: CATFRDMNYGYTF. CDR3 in DNA: TGTGCCACCTTCCGGGACATGAACTATGGCTACACCTTC.

The genes are TRBV5-1 and TRBJ1-2; 12 bases line up with TRBD1. Per the germline V gene, CDR1 is SGHRS and CDR2 is YFSETQ. Unmatched junction bases numbered 3, after V lost 3 bases and J lost 6 bases. This CDR3 comprises 14 residues. CDR3 in amino acids: CASSWDRGRNGYTF. In DNA form, the CDR3 reads TGCGCCAGCAGCTGGGACAGGGGGCGAAATGGCTACACCTTC.

The chain joins TRBV9 to TRBJ1-2, with D tentatively TRBD1 (6 bases). The CDR3 spans 13 residues. From germline, CDR1 is SGDLS and CDR2 YYNGEE. The germline V and J ends were trimmed by 3 bases and 8 bases, with 14 bases remaining between them. The CDR3 protein is CASSARGVGGYTF. CDR3 bases: TGTGCCAGCAGCGCCAGGGGAGTCGGCGGCTACACCTTC. Filled out from reference TRBV9 and TRBJ1-2, the complete variable domain reads DSGVTQTPKHLITATGQRVTLRCSPRSGDLSVYWYQQSLDQGLQFLIQYYNGEERAKGNILERFSAQQFPDLHSELNLSSLELGDSALYFCASSARGVGGYTFGSGTRLTVV.

This clone was detected only once. The J gene is TRBJ1-1, the V gene TRBV7-2; D is possibly TRBD1 (6 bases). The CDR3 covers 13 residues. Trimming left V 4 bases short and J 6 bases short, with 12 bases between. CDR1 SGHTA and CDR2 FQGNSA come from the germline V gene. CDR3 protein: CASSSGQTSEAFF. In nucleotides, the CDR3 is TGTGCCAGCAGCTCCGGACAGACCTCTGAAGCTTTCTTT.

This clone was observed once. The chain employs TRBV6-1 and TRBJ1-1, with TRBD1 matching 8 bases. The CDR3 has 15 residues. Germline V gives CDR1 MNHNS, CDR2 SASEGT. V trimming: 4 bases; J trimming: 3 bases; junction bases outside the gene matches: 7. CDR3 loop: CASSGGDRSDTEAFF. CDR3 nucleotide sequence: TGTGCCAGCAGTGGGGGGGACAGGTCAGACACTGAAGCTTTCTTT.